Reported below is one T cell receptor (beta chain). As yet, its antigen is unknown. CDR1 and CDR2 (germline): SGHAT, FQNNGV. The CDR3 is made up of 15 amino acids. V lost 2 bases and J 5 bases, leaving 12 bases between the germline ends. The data were taken from a study of Ad26.COV2.S vaccination and SARS-CoV-2 variants. Broader study findings: Vaccinees displayed broader spike-specific TCR repertoires than placebo recipients. Possible underestimation of total T cell responses by the TCR breadth and depth analyses was noted.

Data came from immunoSEQ multiplex PCR; TCRdb stores just in-frame clones and leaves some out. The sample shows under 550,000 clones, 70% to 90% of them seen only once. The treatment here: around 19 received Ad26.COV2.S at low or high dose, single or two shots; several received placebo; per-sample allocation not given. Material that was analyzed had been drawn on day 63 after the first vaccine or placebo injection. Boston provided a donor who was an adult aged 18-55 years. This receptor was identified in a person aged 18-65 years who received the Ad26.COV2.S COVID-19 vaccine or a placebo. The V call is TRBV11-2, the J call TRBJ2-2; D call uncertain. The starting material was peripheral blood, obtained in a trial of Ad26.COV2.S vaccine versus placebo. CDR3 coding DNA: TGTGCCAGCAGCTTATTAAATGGGGTTACCGGGGAGCTGTTTTTT. It translates to CASSLLNGVTGELFF.